This T cell receptor beta chain was identified in a study of cytomegalovirus exposure and HLA in healthy donors. The CDR3 spans 15 residues. CDR1 and CDR2 from the germline V gene are SGHAT and FQNNGV. V was pared by 0 bases and J by 6 bases, with 4 bases of the junction left unmatched. In its sample, this clone was seen a few times. What it binds is not known. The PCR employed 60 Vbeta primers together with 13 Jbeta primers. TCRdb's copy holds only in-frame clones and misses some; the assay was immunoSEQ multiplex PCR. The table shows about 130,000 clones, with over 60% occurring only once. Study-level findings and limits: For most TCR beta V segments, an earlier analysis put the productive rate at about 90% or about 30% of the time. The authors later found most CMV-associated TCR beta chains appeared HLA-restricted.

The receptor was derived from a man in his thirties or forties in good health and CMV-seronegative. The sample taken for sequencing was PBMCs. The chain couples TRBV11-2 to TRBJ2-2; TRBD1 matches at 7 bases. CDR3 sequence (DNA): TGTGCCAGCAGCTTAGATCGGACAGGAGCCGGGGAGCTGTTTTTT. Residues: CASSLDRTGAGELFF.